Below, one T cell receptor beta chain is given with its context. The sample belongs to a study of technical replicates of blood from several donors. Using immunoSEQ multiplex PCR, the repertoire was profiled, and TCRdb retains in-frame clones only, with some absent. In the table there are roughly 80,000 clones, about 88% of which are singletons. CDR3 length: 14 amino acids. V shed 2 bases and J 6 bases; nucleotides not matched to a gene: 3. Germline V lookup: CDR1 ENHRY, CDR2 SYGVKD. This receptor was identified in a human donor in good health. The chain combines TRBV10-3 with TRBJ2-1, with 8 bases aligning to TRBD2. The source material was T cells isolated from PBMCs. DNA for the CDR3: TGTGCCATCAGTGAGGCGGGAGGTGTCAATGAGCAGTTCTTC. Amino acid sequence: CAISEAGGVNEQFF.